In this sample, the clone carrying this TCR beta chain turned up once. The sample carries other DNA sequences with the same CDR3. The sample is drawn from a study of blood T cell repertoires in COVID-19. Overall study context: PBMCs, B-cell-depleted T cells, or T cells provided the cDNA or gDNA that made up the material.

Participant ages covered about 18 to 89 years across about 25 US areas. Symptom resolution, clearance, or two negative PCRs marked donors in Cohort 3 as recovered. The ends lost 2 bases at V and 3 bases at J; junction bases unmatched: 4. This CDR3 comprises 15 residues. Germline CDR1 reads SGDLS; CDR2 reads YYNGEE. Assay: immunoSEQ multiplex PCR; the TCRdb copy retains only in-frame clones and omits some. The sample lists approximately 350,000 clones; roughly four fifths were seen once. The sequenced sample was PBMCs or T cells enriched from blood (not recorded which). V and J are TRBV9 and TRBJ2-3; 9 nucleotides agree with TRBD2. The clonotype comes from a woman between 45 and 60 years old who had recovered from COVID-19. This CDR3 is CASSVTSGGTDTQYF. CDR3 sequence (DNA): TGTGCCAGCAGCGTTACAAGCGGGGGGACAGATACGCAGTATTTT.